This T cell receptor (beta chain) was observed in a study of blood T cell repertoires in COVID-19. On the study more broadly: Both acute and convalescent COVID-19 samples were obtained from the United States, Italy and Spain. T cells, B-cell-depleted T cells, or PBMCs supplied cDNA or gDNA.

As regards this clone: The same CDR3 can be traced to other DNA sequences in this sample.

Original methodology: By means of reference gene primer amplification, nucleated cell counts were estimated. Some clones are missing from TCRdb's copy, which holds only in-frame ones; the method was immunoSEQ multiplex PCR. The DNA gave D and trimming, while V, J and clone size come from that table. The data show fewer than 500,000 clones, about 80% seen once. This sequence was found in a human donor with acute or convalescent COVID-19. The donor label of this sample is uncertain. The sequenced sample was peripheral blood.

CDR3 nucleotides: TGTGCCAGCAGCTTGGCGGGACAGGGGGCGCGCGGCTACACCTTC. Translation: CASSLAGQGARGYTF. J is TRBJ1-2 and V is TRBV5-6; TRBD1 aligns across 12 bases. This CDR3 contains 15 residues. V shed 0 bases and J 8 bases; nucleotides not matched to a gene: 5. The germline V gene has CDR1 SGHDT and CDR2 YYEEEE.